This T cell receptor beta chain came from a study of shared clonotypes between healthy human individuals. Using immunoSEQ multiplex PCR, the repertoire was profiled, and TCRdb retains in-frame clones only, with some absent. The sample carries about half a million clones, 70% to 85% recorded once. The CDR3 is made up of 15 amino acids. CDR1 and CDR2 from the germline V gene are LNHNV and YYDKDF (reference sequence). Trimming cost V 0 bases and J 1 base, with 10 bases left between them. This sequence originates from a woman in her forties in good health. Some clones in this sample may be carry-over from other donors' samples. The sequenced sample was PBMCs. The chain employs TRBV15 and TRBJ2-7, with no clear D. CDR3 amino acids: CATSRDPVRSYEQYF. CDR3 bases: TGTGCCACCAGCAGAGATCCGGTACGATCCTACGAGCAGTACTTC.